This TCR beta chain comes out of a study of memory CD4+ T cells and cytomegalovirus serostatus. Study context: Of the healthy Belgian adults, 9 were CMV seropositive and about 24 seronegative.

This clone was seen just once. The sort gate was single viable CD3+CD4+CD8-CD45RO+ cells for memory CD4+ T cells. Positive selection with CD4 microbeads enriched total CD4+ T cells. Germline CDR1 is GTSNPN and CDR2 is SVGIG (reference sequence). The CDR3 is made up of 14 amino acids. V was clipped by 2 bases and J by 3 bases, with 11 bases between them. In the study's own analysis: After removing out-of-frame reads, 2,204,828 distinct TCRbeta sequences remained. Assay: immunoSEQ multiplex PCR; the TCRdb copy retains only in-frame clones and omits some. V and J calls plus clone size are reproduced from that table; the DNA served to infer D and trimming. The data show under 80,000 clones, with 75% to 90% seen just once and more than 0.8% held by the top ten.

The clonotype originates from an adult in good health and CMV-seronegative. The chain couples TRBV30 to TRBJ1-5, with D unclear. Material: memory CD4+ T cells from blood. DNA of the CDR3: TGTGCCTGGAGTCGTAACACCCCCAATCAGCCCCAGCATTTT. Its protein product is CAWSRNTPNQPQHF. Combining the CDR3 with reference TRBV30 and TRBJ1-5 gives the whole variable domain SQTIHQWPATLVQPVGSPLSLECTVEGTSNPNLYWYRQAAGRGLQLLFYSVGIGQISSEVPQNLSASRPQDRQFILSSKKLLLSDSGFYLCAWSRNTPNQPQHFGDGTRLSIL.